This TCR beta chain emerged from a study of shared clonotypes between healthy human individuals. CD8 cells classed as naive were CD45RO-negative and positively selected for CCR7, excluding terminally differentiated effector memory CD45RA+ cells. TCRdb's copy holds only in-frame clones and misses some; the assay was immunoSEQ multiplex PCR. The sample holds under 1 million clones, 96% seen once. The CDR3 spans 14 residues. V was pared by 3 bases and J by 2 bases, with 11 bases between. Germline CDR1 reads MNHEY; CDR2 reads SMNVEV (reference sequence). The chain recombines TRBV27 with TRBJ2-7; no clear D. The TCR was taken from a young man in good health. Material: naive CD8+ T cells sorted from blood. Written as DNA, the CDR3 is TGTGCCAGCAGTTTTTACGCAGGCGCCTACGAGCAGTACTTC. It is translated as CASSFYAGAYEQYF.